Listed below are T cell receptor beta chains from one sample, sequenced in a study of blood T cell repertoires in COVID-19. Only in-frame clones appear in the TCRdb table, and some are missing; sequencing was by immunoSEQ multiplex PCR. The sample lists around 45,000 clones, approximately 87% occurring once. Sequenced input: peripheral blood. The origin of the receptors is a human donor in a cohort sampled during active COVID-19. The CDR3 runs from the conserved cysteine through the conserved F or W. A D gene is named only where the DNA matches it firmly. Expanded clones get a size class; other rows say once, few or many, or leave the size out.

d_gene: NA; v_gene: TRBV7-2; abundance: NA; j_gene: TRBJ2-7; CDR3aa: CASSQIAGTPYEQYF; CDR3nt: TGTGCCAGCAGCCAAATCGCCGGGACACCCTACGAGCAGTACTTC
d_gene: NA; v_gene: TRBV7-9; abundance: NA; j_gene: TRBJ2-5; CDR3aa: CASSLAQGETQYF; CDR3nt: TGTGCCAGCAGCTTAGCCCAGGGAGAGACCCAGTACTTC
d_gene: TRBD2; v_gene: TRBV7-6; abundance: NA; j_gene: TRBJ2-1; CDR3aa: CASSLGVAGGQNEQFF; CDR3nt: TGTGCCAGCAGCTTAGGAGTAGCGGGGGGCCAAAATGAGCAGTTCTTC
d_gene: NA; v_gene: TRBV5-6; abundance: NA; j_gene: TRBJ2-7; CDR3aa: CASSFGQPYEQYF; CDR3nt: TGTGCCAGCAGCTTTGGACAGCCCTACGAGCAGTACTTC
d_gene: TRBD1; v_gene: TRBV19; abundance: NA; j_gene: TRBJ2-5; CDR3aa: CASRGGQGETQYF; CDR3nt: TGTGCCAGTAGGGGCGGACAGGGGGAGACCCAGTACTTC
d_gene: NA; v_gene: TRBV6-5; abundance: NA; j_gene: TRBJ1-3; CDR3aa: CATFKEAGNTIYF; CDR3nt: TGTGCCACTTTTAAAGAGGCTGGAAACACCATATATTTT
d_gene: NA; v_gene: TRBV11-3; abundance: NA; j_gene: TRBJ2-1; CDR3aa: CASSLTGTNQFF; CDR3nt: TGTGCCAGCAGCTTAACAGGGACGAATCAGTTCTTC
d_gene: TRBD2; v_gene: TRBV3-1/TRBV3-2; abundance: NA; j_gene: TRBJ2-5; CDR3aa: CASSPYSGGAGETQYF; CDR3nt: TGTGCCAGCAGCCCCTATAGCGGGGGGGCCGGGGAGACCCAGTACTTC
d_gene: TRBD1; v_gene: TRBV5-1; abundance: NA; j_gene: TRBJ2-2; CDR3aa: CASSLGTGRNTGELFF; CDR3nt: TGCGCCAGCAGCTTGGGGACAGGGAGGAACACCGGGGAGCTGTTTTTT
d_gene: NA; v_gene: TRBV7-2; abundance: NA; j_gene: TRBJ2-3; CDR3aa: CASSLSRGTDTQYF; CDR3nt: TGTGCCAGCAGCCTCTCCAGGGGTACGGATACGCAGTATTTT
d_gene: NA; v_gene: TRBV7-9; abundance: NA; j_gene: TRBJ1-2; CDR3aa: CASSLVPVNYGYTF; CDR3nt: TGTGCCAGCAGCTTAGTTCCAGTAAACTATGGCTACACCTTC
d_gene: TRBD1; v_gene: TRBV7-9; abundance: NA; j_gene: TRBJ2-7; CDR3aa: CASSLDEGAYYEQYF; CDR3nt: TGTGCCAGCAGCTTAGATGAGGGGGCTTACTACGAGCAGTACTTC
d_gene: NA; v_gene: TRBV4-2; abundance: NA; j_gene: TRBJ2-5; CDR3aa: CASSRGGEQETQYF; CDR3nt: TGTGCCAGCAGCCGAGGGGGTGAACAAGAGACCCAGTACTTC
d_gene: NA; v_gene: TRBV5-5; abundance: NA; j_gene: TRBJ2-2; CDR3aa: CASSLEGAITGELFF; CDR3nt: TGTGCCAGCAGCTTGGAAGGGGCAATTACCGGGGAGCTGTTTTTT
d_gene: NA; v_gene: TRBV6-5; abundance: NA; j_gene: TRBJ2-3; CDR3aa: CASSLRDKQDTQYF; CDR3nt: TGTGCCAGCAGTCTGAGGGACAAGCAAGATACGCAGTATTTT
d_gene: TRBD1; v_gene: TRBV6-2/TRBV6-3; abundance: NA; j_gene: TRBJ1-5; CDR3aa: CASSSGQPNQPQHF; CDR3nt: TGTGCCAGCAGTTCGGGACAGCCCAATCAGCCCCAGCATTTT
d_gene: NA; v_gene: TRBV4-1; abundance: NA; j_gene: TRBJ1-4; CDR3aa: CASSQERGGVKLFF; CDR3nt: TGCGCCAGCAGCCAAGAAAGGGGTGGCGTAAAACTGTTTTTT
d_gene: NA; v_gene: TRBV5-4; abundance: NA; j_gene: TRBJ1-2; CDR3aa: CASSLVLNYGYTF; CDR3nt: TGTGCCAGCAGCTTGGTACTTAACTATGGCTACACCTTC
d_gene: NA; v_gene: TRBV27; abundance: NA; j_gene: TRBJ1-2; CDR3aa: CASSLGRGSVYGYTF; CDR3nt: TGTGCCAGCAGTTTAGGGAGGGGAAGTGTCTATGGCTACACCTTC
d_gene: TRBD2; v_gene: TRBV9; abundance: NA; j_gene: TRBJ2-3; CDR3aa: CASSVGVAGGQHTQYF; CDR3nt: TGTGCCAGCAGCGTAGGGGTAGCGGGGGGCCAGCATACGCAGTATTTT
d_gene: NA; v_gene: TRBV5-1; abundance: NA; j_gene: TRBJ2-1; CDR3aa: CASSQDSEQFF; CDR3nt: TGCGCCAGCAGCCAAGACAGTGAGCAGTTCTTC
d_gene: NA; v_gene: TRBV7-3; abundance: NA; j_gene: TRBJ1-1; CDR3aa: CASSGQSNTEAFF; CDR3nt: TGTGCCAGCAGCGGACAGTCGAACACTGAAGCTTTCTTT
d_gene: NA; v_gene: TRBV7-9; abundance: few; j_gene: TRBJ2-5; CDR3aa: CASSLDGGLQETQYF; CDR3nt: TGTGCCAGCAGCTTAGACGGGGGGCTCCAAGAGACCCAGTACTTC
d_gene: NA; v_gene: TRBV30; abundance: NA; j_gene: TRBJ2-1; CDR3aa: CAWAPSSYNEQFF; CDR3nt: TGTGCCTGGGCCCCGAGCTCCTACAATGAGCAGTTCTTC
d_gene: NA; v_gene: TRBV4-2; abundance: NA; j_gene: TRBJ1-1; CDR3aa: CASSPDPWEGTEAFF; CDR3nt: TGTGCCAGCAGCCCGGACCCCTGGGAGGGCACTGAAGCTTTCTTT
d_gene: TRBD2; v_gene: TRBV3-1/TRBV3-2; abundance: NA; j_gene: TRBJ2-7; CDR3aa: CASSLAGGQEYF; CDR3nt: TGTGCCAGCAGCCTAGCGGGGGGGCAGGAGTACTTC
d_gene: NA; v_gene: TRBV29-1; abundance: NA; j_gene: TRBJ1-2; CDR3aa: CSVEDSLYGYTF; CDR3nt: TGCAGCGTTGAAGACAGTCTCTATGGCTACACCTTC
d_gene: TRBD2; v_gene: TRBV19; abundance: NA; j_gene: TRBJ2-5; CDR3aa: CASSPWTSGEQETQYF; CDR3nt: TGTGCCAGTAGTCCCTGGACTAGCGGGGAACAAGAGACCCAGTACTTC